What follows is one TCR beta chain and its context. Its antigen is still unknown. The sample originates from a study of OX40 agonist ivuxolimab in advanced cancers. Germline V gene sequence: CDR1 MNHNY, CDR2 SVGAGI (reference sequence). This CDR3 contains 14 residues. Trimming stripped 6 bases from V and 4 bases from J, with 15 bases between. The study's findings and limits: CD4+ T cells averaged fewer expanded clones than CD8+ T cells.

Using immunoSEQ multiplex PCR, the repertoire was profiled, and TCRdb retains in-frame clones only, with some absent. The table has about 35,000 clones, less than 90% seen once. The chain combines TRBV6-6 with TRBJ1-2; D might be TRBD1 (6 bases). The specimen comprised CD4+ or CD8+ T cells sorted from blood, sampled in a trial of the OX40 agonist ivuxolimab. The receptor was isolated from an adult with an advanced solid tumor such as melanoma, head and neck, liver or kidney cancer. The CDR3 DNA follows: TGTGCCAGCAGGAAGGGGGATAGGGCCTATGGCTACACCTTC. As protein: CASRKGDRAYGYTF.